This TCR beta chain was sequenced for a study of blood T cell repertoires in COVID-19. The CDR3 has 14 amino acids. Trimming stripped 2 bases from V and 4 bases from J, with 11 bases between. Germline V CDR1 and CDR2: MDHEN, SYDVKM. Profiled with immunoSEQ multiplex PCR; TCRdb holds only in-frame clones, not every one. The table shows around 250,000 clones, with more than 85% occurring only once. This clone was counted between two and nine times. Participants, about 18 to 89 years old, spanned about 26 US areas. Donors in Cohort 3 who had recovered were those with two negative PCRs, healthcare professional clearance, or resolution of their symptoms.

The chain is built from TRBV28 and TRBJ1-2, with D perhaps TRBD1 (5 bases). The receptor was derived from a woman aged 45 to 65 who had recovered from COVID-19. The sequenced sample was PBMCs or T cells enriched from blood (not recorded which). In DNA, the CDR3 is TGTGCCAGCAGTTTACAAGGACACATCTATGGCTACACCTTC. Translated, it gives CASSLQGHIYGYTF.